The table lists the clone carrying this T cell receptor (beta chain) with a few counts. Its antigen remains unknown. Cultured CD4+ T cell DNA was sequenced using the Oncomine TCR Beta short-read assay. The authors extracted genomic DNA from cultured CD4+ T cells. TCRdb re-called the PCR reads through MiXCR, storing one row per CDR3 protein. Of fewer than 6,500 distinct CDR3 sequences detected, 15% to 20% appear once; the ten largest clones hold less than 25%. CDR3 length: 12 amino acids. From germline, CDR1 is SGHAT and CDR2 FQNNGV. V lost 5 bases and J lost 3, with 7 bases in between. This sample is drawn from a study of vaccination and CD4 T cells after COVID-19. Looking at the study overall: Stimulation of cells relied on overlapping spike peptides derived from SARS-CoV-2, HCoV-NL63, HCoV-OC43 and HCoV-229E.

Indicated treatment: roughly ten-day PBMC culture with coronavirus spike peptide pools or control peptides (ViraFEST assay). First, ViraFEST expanded antigen-specific T cells with peptide pools, and next it sequenced the TCRs. Fresh medium (containing IL-2) replaced half the medium on days 3 and 7. The rearrangement joins TRBV11-2 to TRBJ1-2, with no clear D. This clonotype was sampled from a human donor who had recovered from COVID-19. The sample taken for sequencing was CD4+ T cells from blood, cultured in vitro. CDR3 loop: CASSKEDYGYTF. The CDR3 nucleotides are TGTGCCAGCAGCAAGGAGGACTATGGCTACACCTTC.